The source of this T cell receptor (beta chain) is a study of beta chain features in type 1 diabetes. Study-wide context: All samples together contributed approximately 100 million sorted cells for examination. Findings of the study overall: TCRB CDR3s from Type 1 diabetes patients were moderately but significantly shorter in all four CD4+ subsets.

Every isolated RNA sample was fully reverse transcribed, so sequencing captured expressed TCRB transcripts. Assay used: immunoSEQ multiplex PCR; TCRdb lists only in-frame clones, some missing. The top ten clones hold less than 2% of a sample with approximately 41,000 clones, approximately 61% of them seen once. The germline CDR1 and CDR2 sequences are LGHNA and YNFKEQ. Trimming cost V 4 bases and J 6 bases; bases outside gene matches: 7. The CDR3 is made up of 14 amino acids. Worth noting for this clone: No antigen is known for it.

The sequence derives from a man aged 25 to 40 with type 1 diabetes. Some clones in this sample may be carry-over from other donors' samples. The chain carries TRBV4-2 and TRBJ2-3, with 7 bases matching TRBD2. Sequenced input: Tregs from blood. The CDR3 sequence is CASSPLAGGDTQYF. The CDR3 nucleotides read TGTGCCAGCAGCCCTTTAGCGGGCGGGGATACGCAGTATTTT.